The source of this T cell receptor beta chain is a study of T cells in Graves' hyperthyroidism and ophthalmopathy (dated by TCRdb to the late 2010s). Broadly, across the study: Peripheral blood was sampled at the time of initial diagnosis, prior to any treatment. The paper describes TCR Vbeta CDR3 sequencing of 120 to 150 peripheral blood samples, made up of around 41 ophthalmopathy patients, roughly 80 hyperthyroidism patients and about 17 progressor patients. In more than 5 Graves' hyperthyroidism patients, the study also compared T-cell repertoires from thyroid tissue with T-cell repertoires from blood. Once sampling was done, hyperthyroidism patients were given methimazole at a starting dose of 30 mg daily, whereas ophthalmopathy patients were given high-dose intravenous methylprednisolone. Prospective prediction of ophthalmopathy was tested in an independent validation cohort consisting of 18 to 20 hyperthyroidism patients and some 17 patients who later progressed to ophthalmopathy. The 100 discovery patients were randomly divided into training and test sets at a 7:3 ratio. To identify distinguishing TCR V-J signatures, a discovery cohort of around 98 patients was used, comprising 40 to 45 with Graves' ophthalmopathy and 57 with stable Graves' hyperthyroidism.

Overall study results and their limits: In validation, the model predicted progression to ophthalmopathy a median of about 5.9 months before onset, with about 71% sensitivity and roughly 73% specificity. Most expanded thyroid clonotypes (frequency above 0.001) were also detected in blood, a finding suggesting that blood repertoires may reflect thyroid immune responses. Ophthalmopathy was separated from stable hyperthyroidism by a 13 V-J signature model, with approximately 85% sensitivity and approximately 81% specificity obtained in cross-validation and 80%/75% obtained in testing. No statistical method was used to set the sample size in advance, and investigators knew the group allocation.

From cysteine to phenylalanine, the CDR3 is 13 amino acids long. CDR3 DNA is the only sequence kept; it has 39 bases, read in frame from the first base. In the germline V gene, CDR1 corresponds to MDHEN and CDR2 to SYDVKM. V and J are truncated by 8 bases and 7 bases respectively, leaving an intervening sequence of 15 bases. In the ophthalmopathy patients, disease was moderately to severely active, with a Clinical Activity Score of 3 or more, a NOSPECS grade of 4 or more, and a duration of less than 3 months. The study excluded patients with uncontrolled infections, other autoimmune diseases, pregnancy or lactation. Diagnoses were based on clinical symptoms, serum thyroxine and TRAb, thyroid ultrasound and orbital computed tomography. Ficoll-Paque density gradient centrifugation was used to isolate PBMCs from about 9.4 ml of fresh peripheral blood. Total RNA was extracted with Trizol reagent, and quality was checked on an Agilent 2100 Bioanalyzer.

Ten or more counts support this clonotype. This receptor's antigen is unknown. The record has no base qualities; no much larger clone is one base away. The TCR beta CDR3 regions were amplified from RNA transcripts. The first round of RT-PCR for the TCR CDR3 was performed with the HTBI primer set and the Qiagen OneStep RT-PCR kit. Libraries were constructed in a second round of multiplex PCR, after which size selection and purification were carried out. Paired-end sequencing of the libraries was performed with 100 bp reads on an Illumina HiSeq2000. Turning to the authors' computational methods: Raw data were processed with SOAPnuke, discarding reads with adapters, uncalled bases, mean Phred below 15, or no exact constant-primer or identifier match. High-quality paired reads were merged using COPE v1.2.5, and each unique nucleotide sequence was defined as a clonotype. MiTCR v1.1 was used to align clonotypes to the IMGT TRBV, TRBD and TRBJ reference segments. The analysis was restricted to V-J combinations with a frequency above 0.0001, which together covered roughly 99% of the repertoires. The TCS score was defined as F50 (clonal expansion) divided by E x V (chaos), with BLOSUM62-based TCRdist calculated between CDR3 peptides within each V-J. Welch's t-statistics and random forest reduced some 510 V-J features to 13, which were used in a naive Bayes classifier (R e1071). TCRdb trimmed the raw reads at Q25, called clones with MiXCR and kept productive beta chains. Identical CDR3 protein sequences are pooled into one entry, listed with their most common genes and DNA. TCRdb, not the authors, supplied the V and J calls. The sample data list 400,000 or so distinct CDR3 sequences, and nearly 15% of these were observed just once. Clones ranked in the top ten supply roughly 19% of the sample.

The sequence was obtained from a woman aged 60-75 years with Graves' ophthalmopathy. The chain employs TRBV28 and TRBJ2-1; the D gene cannot be resolved reliably. The sequenced sample was blood. The nucleotide sequence reads TGTGCCAGCGGGTTAGTCTTAACAAATGAGCAGTTCTTC. This yields the protein CASGLVLTNEQFF.